This TCR beta chain was profiled in a study of Graves' ophthalmopathy and Graves' hyperthyroidism. This clonotype was counted ten times or more. The TCR beta CDR3 regions underwent amplification from RNA transcripts. A first-round RT-PCR used HTBI primers, followed by a second-round multiplex PCR. From the multiplex PCR reads, TCRdb called clonotypes with MiXCR, one entry per CDR3 protein. The sample lists roughly 500,000 distinct CDR3 sequences, roughly an eighth seen once, with about a tenth in the top ten. The CDR3 is made up of 13 amino acids. CDR1 is DFQATT, CDR2 SNEGSKA, per germline (reference sequence). The J segment lost 0 bases and the V segment lost 6 bases, leaving 3 bases of the junction unmatched.

The TCR comes from a woman aged 30 to 39 with Graves' ophthalmopathy. Sequenced input: blood. This sequence joins TRBV20-1 and TRBJ2-3; 7 nucleotides line up with TRBD2. CDR3 sequence: CSALSGSTDTQYF. The CDR3 bases are TGCAGTGCGCTTAGCGGGAGCACAGATACGCAGTATTTT.